The present T cell receptor beta chain was sequenced within a study of T-cell reconstitution after alpha-beta-depleted transplantation in children. Trimming shortened V by 3 bases and J by 3 bases, and 12 bases separated the two germline ends. The CDR3 length is 14 residues. This clonotype was counted ten times or more. Unique molecular identifiers were used in preparing the TCRbeta library. Each CDR3 protein is one row after TCRdb ran MiXCR on the PCR reads. The table includes 450,000 to 500,000 distinct CDR3 sequences, roughly an eighth detected once. This sequence originates from a human donor who donated a stem cell graft to a child with combined immunodeficiency. The rearrangement uses TRBV12-3 or TRBV12-4 and TRBJ2-7; D might be TRBD1 (5 bases). This specimen consisted of PBMCs from the stem cell graft donor, obtained from the stem cell graft. CDR3 nucleotides: TGTGCCAGCAGTTTGAGGCAGGGTGTCTACGAGCAGTACTTC. This translates into CASSLRQGVYEQYF.